The TCR beta chain under discussion was sequenced for a study of control samples from healthy donors and cancer patients. This clone was observed once. Assay used: immunoSEQ multiplex PCR; TCRdb lists only in-frame clones, some missing. The table includes over 150,000 clones, approximately 94% detected once. This CDR3 comprises 15 residues. Looked up from germline, CDR1 is MDHEN and CDR2 is SYDVKM. V trimming: 7 bases; J trimming: 0 bases; junction bases outside the gene matches: 8. Material: PBMCs. The chain is built from TRBV28 and TRBJ2-5; TRBD1 matches 7 bases. This TCR was recovered from a man between 60 and 75 years old with colorectal cancer. The CDR3 spells CASNPGTANQETQYF. The CDR3 DNA is TGTGCCAGCAACCCGGGGACAGCGAACCAAGAGACCCAGTACTTC. The full variable domain, completed using reference TRBV28 and TRBJ2-5, is DVKVTQSSRYLVKRTGEKVFLECVQDMDHENMFWYRQDPGLGLRLIYFSYDVKMKEKGDIPEGYSVSREKKERFSLILESASTNQTSMYLCASNPGTANQETQYFGPGTRLLVL.